Listed here are 19 T cell receptor beta chains from one sample, sequenced in a study of T cells in localized non-small cell lung cancer (dated by TCRdb to about 2020). Library construction relied on the immunoSEQ multiplex PCR assay. As stored in TCRdb, this immuneACCESS dataset retains in-frame rearrangements with V and J assigned. A fraction of the clones does not appear; measured against another copy, unresolved V genes explain less than half of the discrepancy, and the remainder lacks a known reason. In this sample the table shows about 79,000 clones, 88% of which occur a single time. Clones ranked in the top ten supply under 25% of the sample. The specimen comprised peripheral blood, sampled before any cancer treatment. The receptor set was obtained from a woman between 35 and 75 years old with stage I squamous cell lung carcinoma.

This clone was observed a few times. This chain uses TRBV5-1 with TRBJ1-3; 7 bases match TRBD1. Trimming removed 0 bases from V and 7 bases from J; junction bases left unmatched: 7. CDR3 length: 15 residues. Germline V gene data show CDR1 as SGHRS and CDR2 as YFSETQ. The CDR3 DNA is TGCGCCAGCAGCTTGGCCCTCGGACAGGCCAACACCATATATTTT. Protein product: CASSLALGQANTIYF.

V usage is TRBV9 and J usage is TRBJ2-1; 7 bases match TRBD2. Germline V gene data show CDR1 as SGDLS and CDR2 as YYNGEE. With 2 bases clipped from V and 4 bases from J, the junction kept 6 bases outside the gene matches. This CDR3 spans 15 amino acids. The CDR3 DNA sequence: TGTGCCAGCAGCGTGGGGGGGGGACCTTACAATGAGCAGTTCTTC. This gives the protein CASSVGGGPYNEQFF.

The V call is TRBV29-1, the J call TRBJ2-7; possible D gene TRBD1, 5 bases. This CDR3 has 12 residues. Germline-derived CDR1 and CDR2 are SQVTM and ANQGSEA. Trimming cost V 4 bases and J 6 bases, with 13 bases left between them. The CDR3 DNA sequence: TGCAGCGTTGTGGCAGGGATGGTCGAGCAGTACTTC. Translating gives CSVVAGMVEQYF.

The CDR3: CASSTELGKTQYF. The CDR3 DNA reads as TGTGCCAGCAGTACAGAATTAGGAAAGACCCAGTACTTC. This chain joins TRBV2 and TRBJ2-5; no reliable D call. V was shortened by 5 bases and J by 6 bases, with 13 bases between the two germline ends. This CDR3 comprises 13 residues. CDR1 is SNHLY, CDR2 FYNNEI, per germline.

The chain couples TRBV2 to TRBJ2-5, with a tentative D call TRBD1 (7 bases). The CDR3 spans 19 residues. The germline gives CDR1 SNHLY, CDR2 FYNNEI. Trimming removed 1 base at V and 1 base at J, with 22 bases between. The CDR3 protein is CASSEVPGAGGIAQETQYF. CDR3 bases: TGTGCCAGCAGTGAAGTTCCCGGGGCAGGGGGGATAGCCCAAGAGACCCAGTACTTC.

This clone was detected a few times. The chain joins TRBV9 to TRBJ1-2; maybe TRBD1 (5 bases). From germline, CDR1 is SGDLS and CDR2 YYNGEE. This CDR3 comprises 15 residues. The germline V and J ends were trimmed by 0 bases and 1 base, with 10 bases remaining between them. The CDR3, as DNA: TGTGCCAGCAGCGTAGATCAGGGAGGTAACTATGGCTACACCTTC. Encoded protein: CASSVDQGGNYGYTF. Full variable domain (remainder filled in from reference TRBV9 and TRBJ1-2): DSGVTQTPKHLITATGQRVTLRCSPRSGDLSVYWYQQSLDQGLQFLIQYYNGEERAKGNILERFSAQQFPDLHSELNLSSLELGDSALYFCASSVDQGGNYGYTFGSGTRLTVV.

The chain is built from TRBV7-3 and TRBJ2-1; D may match TRBD1 or TRBD2 (5 bases each). This CDR3 has 15 amino acids. Germline CDR1 and CDR2: SGHTA and FQGTGA. Trimming took off 3 bases at V and 7 bases at J, with 16 bases between the two ends. The CDR3: CASSFGGSPGNEQFF. CDR3 in DNA: TGTGCCAGCAGCTTTGGGGGTTCTCCGGGTAATGAGCAGTTCTTC. Combining the CDR3 with reference TRBV7-3 and TRBJ2-1 gives the whole variable domain GAGVSQTPSNKVTEKGKYVELRCDPISGHTALYWYRQSLGQGPEFLIYFQGTGAADDSGLPNDRFFAVRPEGSVSTLKIQRTERGDSAVYLCASSFGGSPGNEQFFGPGTRLTVL.

The chain is built from TRBV7-2 and TRBJ2-1; 10 positions match TRBD2. V gave up 0 bases and J gave up 4 bases; unmatched junction bases: 9. The CDR3 consists of 18 residues. The germline CDR1 and CDR2 sequences are SGHTA and FQGNSA. The DNA of the CDR3 is TGTGCCAGCAGCTTAGCGCGGGTAGCGGGGGGCCCATACAATGAGCAGTTCTTC. This codes for CASSLARVAGGPYNEQFF.

In DNA, the CDR3 is TGTGCCTGGAGTGTACGTGGGGGAACCTACAATGAGCAGTTCTTC. The encoded protein is CAWSVRGGTYNEQFF. V is TRBV30 and J is TRBJ2-1, with D perhaps assigned TRBD1 or TRBD2 (5 bases each). V was shortened by 0 bases and J by 2 bases, with 11 bases between the two germline ends. CDR3 length equals 15 residues. Germline V gene sequence: CDR1 GTSNPN, CDR2 SVGIG (reference sequence).

For the CDR3, the DNA is TGTGCCAGCAGTTCTTTAACGACTTTGGAGAGCTCCTACAATGAGCAGTTCTTC. This codes for CASSSLTTLESSYNEQFF. The genes are TRBV27 and TRBJ2-1; D is undetermined. The CDR3 is 18 residues long. Germline V gene lookup returns CDR1 MNHEY and CDR2 SMNVEV (reference sequence). The V and J ends lost 4 bases and 0 bases respectively, with 19 bases between them.

In this sample, this clone turned up a few times. The V gene is TRBV18, the J gene TRBJ1-1, with D uncertain. CDR3 length: 13 amino acids. Germline CDR1 KGHSH, CDR2 LQKENI. V lost 5 bases to trimming and J lost 1 base, with 8 bases between them. CDR3 DNA: TGTGCCAGCTCAGTGGACTGGAACACTGAAGCTTTCTTT. Residues: CASSVDWNTEAFF.

The rearrangement joins TRBV6-4 to TRBJ2-6; the match to TRBD1 covers 7 bases. J was trimmed by 2 bases and V by 5 bases; bases with no gene match: 9. CDR1 and CDR2 (germline): MRHNA, SNTAGT. The CDR3 is 17 amino acids. CDR3 loop: CASSSSSQGAGANVLTF. Written as DNA, the CDR3 is TGTGCCAGCAGTTCCAGCTCTCAGGGGGCTGGGGCCAACGTCCTGACTTTC.

The chain recombines TRBV29-1 with TRBJ2-5; 7 bases align to TRBD1. CDR1 and CDR2 from the germline V gene are SQVTM and ANQGSEA. With 2 bases clipped from V and 1 base from J, the junction kept 16 bases outside the gene matches. CDR3 length: 18 residues. DNA of the CDR3: TGCAGCGTTGAAAAGTACAATAACAGGGGCCGTAGCCAAGAGACCCAGTACTTC. This gives the protein CSVEKYNNRGRSQETQYF.

J is TRBJ1-1 and V is TRBV30; weak D call: TRBD1 (5 bases). Trimming left V 3 bases short and J 4 bases short, with 18 bases between. Germline CDR1 reads GTSNPN; CDR2 reads SVGIG (reference sequence). This CDR3 is 15 amino acids long. CDR3 residues: CAWSAHSTGGTEAFF. CDR3 DNA sequence: TGTGCCTGGAGCGCGCACTCGACGGGGGGCACTGAAGCTTTCTTT.

This CDR3 is CASSPQGTARTGELFF. In nucleotides, the CDR3 is TGTGCCAGCAGCCCCCAGGGTACGGCGAGGACCGGGGAGCTGTTTTTT. V and J are TRBV5-6 and TRBJ2-2; weak D call: TRBD1 (5 bases). This CDR3 is built from 16 residues. The V gene's germline CDR1 is SGHDT and CDR2 YYEEEE. Trimming cost V 4 bases and J 5 bases, with 18 bases left between them.

The chain links TRBV5-4 to TRBJ1-2, with TRBD1 matching over 8 bases. The CDR3 length is 14 residues. Germline V gene lookup returns CDR1 SGHNT and CDR2 YYREEE (reference sequence). Losses at the gene ends were 4 bases for V and 4 bases for J; bases not matched to a gene: 6. The CDR3 DNA is TGTGCCAGCAGCCCAACCCAGGGGGCCTATGGCTACACCTTC. It codes for CASSPTQGAYGYTF.

This rearrangement joins TRBV6-1 to TRBJ2-7; 10 nucleotides agree with TRBD1. Per the germline V gene, CDR1 is MNHNS and CDR2 is SASEGT. The CDR3 spans 14 residues. The V and J ends lost 6 bases and 3 bases, in that order; junction bases with no gene match: 5. The CDR3 region is CASRPGQGNYEQYF. The CDR3 DNA reads as TGTGCCAGCAGGCCGGGACAGGGGAACTACGAGCAGTACTTC.

The table lists this clone with a count of one. V and J are TRBV6-6 and TRBJ1-4; 11 positions agree with TRBD1. Germline CDR1 is MNHNY and CDR2 is SVGAGI (reference sequence). The CDR3 loop spans 13 amino acids. Germline trimming cut 8 bases from V and 6 bases from J; bases unmatched to any gene: 2. DNA of the CDR3: TGTGCCAGCCAGGGACAGGGGGATGAAAAACTGTTTTTT. It specifies CASQGQGDEKLFF.

This chain links TRBV2 with TRBJ1-6; 7 bases line up with TRBD1. The CDR3 covers 15 residues. Trimming cost V 3 bases and J 3 bases; bases outside gene matches: 2. The germline gives CDR1 SNHLY, CDR2 FYNNEI. CDR3 bases: TGTGCCAGCAGTGACAGGACAGGCTATAATTCACCCCTCCACTTT. Amino acid sequence: CASSDRTGYNSPLHF. Full variable domain (rest looked up from reference TRBV2 and TRBJ1-6): EPEVTQTPSHQVTQMGQEVILRCVPISNHLYFYWYRQILGQKVEFLVSFYNNEISEKSEIFDDQFSVERPDGSNFTLKIRSTKLEDSAMYFCASSDRTGYNSPLHFGNGTRLTVT.